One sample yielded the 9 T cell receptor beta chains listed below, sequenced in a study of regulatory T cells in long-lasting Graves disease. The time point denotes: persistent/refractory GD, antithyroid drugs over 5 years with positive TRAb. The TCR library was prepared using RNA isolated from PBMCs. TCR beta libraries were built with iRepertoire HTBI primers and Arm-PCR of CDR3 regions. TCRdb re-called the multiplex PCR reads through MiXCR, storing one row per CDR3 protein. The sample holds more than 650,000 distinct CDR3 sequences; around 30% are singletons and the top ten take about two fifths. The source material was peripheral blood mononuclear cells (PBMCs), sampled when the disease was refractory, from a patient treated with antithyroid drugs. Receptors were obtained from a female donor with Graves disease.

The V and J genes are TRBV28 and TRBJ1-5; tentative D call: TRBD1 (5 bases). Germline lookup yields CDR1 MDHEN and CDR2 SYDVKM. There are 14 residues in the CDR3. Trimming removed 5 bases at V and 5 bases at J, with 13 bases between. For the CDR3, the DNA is TGTGCCAGCAGTAGTCCGGGGCCCCATCAGCCCCAGCATTTT. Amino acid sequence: CASSSPGPHQPQHF.

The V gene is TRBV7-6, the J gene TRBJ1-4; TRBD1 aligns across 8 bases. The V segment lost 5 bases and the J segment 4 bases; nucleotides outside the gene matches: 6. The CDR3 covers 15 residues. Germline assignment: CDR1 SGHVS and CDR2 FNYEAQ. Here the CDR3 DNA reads TGTGCCAGCAGCCCAGGGGGCAGGAATAATGAAAAACTGTTTTTT. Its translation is CASSPGGRNNEKLFF.

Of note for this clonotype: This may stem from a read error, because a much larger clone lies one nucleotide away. CDR3 DNA sequence: TGTGCCAGCAGCTTAGGTACAGCCGGGGGCGAAAAACTGTTTTTT. This codes for CASSLGTAGGEKLFF. The chain employs TRBV11-2 and TRBJ1-4; possible D gene TRBD1, 6 bases. Deletions cut 1 base from V and 8 bases from J, with 14 bases between. The CDR3 contains 15 residues. The V gene's germline CDR1 is SGHAT and CDR2 FQNNGV.

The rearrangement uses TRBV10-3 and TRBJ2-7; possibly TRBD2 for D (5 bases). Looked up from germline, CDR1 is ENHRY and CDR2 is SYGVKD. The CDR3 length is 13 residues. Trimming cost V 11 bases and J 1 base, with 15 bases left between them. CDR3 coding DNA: TGTGCCTCCGAGAGCGGTAGATCCTACGAGCAGTACTTC. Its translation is CASESGRSYEQYF.

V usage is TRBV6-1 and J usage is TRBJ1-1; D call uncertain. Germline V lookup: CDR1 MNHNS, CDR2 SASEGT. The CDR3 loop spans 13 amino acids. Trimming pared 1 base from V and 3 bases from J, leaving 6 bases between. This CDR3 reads CASSEGLYTEAFF. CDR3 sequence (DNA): TGTGCCAGCAGTGAAGGACTTTACACTGAAGCTTTCTTT.

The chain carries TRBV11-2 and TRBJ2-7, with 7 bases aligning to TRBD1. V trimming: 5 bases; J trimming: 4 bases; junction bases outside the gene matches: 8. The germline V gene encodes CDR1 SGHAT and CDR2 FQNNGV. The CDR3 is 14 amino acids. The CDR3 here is CASSPTGILYEQYF. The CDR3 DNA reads TGTGCCAGCAGCCCGACAGGGATACTTTACGAGCAGTACTTC.

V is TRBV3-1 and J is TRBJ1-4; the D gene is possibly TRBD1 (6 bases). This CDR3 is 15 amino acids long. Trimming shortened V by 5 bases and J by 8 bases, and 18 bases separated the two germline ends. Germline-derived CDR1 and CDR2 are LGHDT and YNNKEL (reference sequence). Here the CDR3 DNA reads TGTGCCAGCAGCGCAACAGGCGCACAGGGAGAAAAACTGTTTTTT. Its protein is CASSATGAQGEKLFF.

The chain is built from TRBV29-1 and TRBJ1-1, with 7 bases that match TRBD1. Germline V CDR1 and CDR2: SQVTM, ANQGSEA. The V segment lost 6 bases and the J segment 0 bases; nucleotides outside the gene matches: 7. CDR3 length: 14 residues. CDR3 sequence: CSVGGDSLNTEAFF. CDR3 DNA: TGCAGCGTCGGGGGGGACAGCCTGAACACTGAAGCTTTCTTT. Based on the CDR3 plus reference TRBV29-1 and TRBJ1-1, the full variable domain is SAVISQKPSRDICQRGTSLTIQCQVDSQVTMMFWYRQQPGQSLTLIATANQGSEATYESGFVIDKFPISRPNLTFSTLTVSNMSPEDSSIYLCSVGGDSLNTEAFFGQGTRLTVV.

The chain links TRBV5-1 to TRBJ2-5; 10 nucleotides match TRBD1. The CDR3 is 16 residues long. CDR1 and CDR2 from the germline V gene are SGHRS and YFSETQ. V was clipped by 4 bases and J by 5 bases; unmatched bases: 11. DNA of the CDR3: TGCGCCAGCAGCGGAAAGACAGGGGGCGAGGGGGAGACCCAGTACTTC. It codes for CASSGKTGGEGETQYF.